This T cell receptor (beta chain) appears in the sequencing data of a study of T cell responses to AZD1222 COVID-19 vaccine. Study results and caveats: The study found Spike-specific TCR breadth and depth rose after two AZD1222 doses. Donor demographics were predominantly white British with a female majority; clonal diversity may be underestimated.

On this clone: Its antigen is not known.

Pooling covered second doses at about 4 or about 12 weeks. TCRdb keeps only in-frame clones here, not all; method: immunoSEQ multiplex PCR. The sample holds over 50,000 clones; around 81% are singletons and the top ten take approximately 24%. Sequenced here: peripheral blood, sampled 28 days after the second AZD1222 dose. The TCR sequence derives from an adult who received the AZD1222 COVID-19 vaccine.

The CDR3: CASRPLGTYNSPLHF. The CDR3 region has the DNA TGTGCCAGTAGGCCTCTTGGGACCTATAATTCACCCCTCCACTTT. This rearrangement joins TRBV19 to TRBJ1-6; D ambiguous. V lost 6 bases, J lost 2 bases, and 11 bases lay in between. There are 15 residues in the CDR3. The germline V gene encodes CDR1 LNHDA and CDR2 SQIVND (reference sequence).